This T cell receptor (beta chain) comes out of a study of cytomegalovirus exposure and HLA in healthy donors. The study, taken as a whole, reports: Earlier analysis found most TCR beta V segments productive about 87% or about 30% of the time. Versus the roughly 690-donor mean, an Asian-associated ancestry cluster reportedly showed fewer N-insertions in a later analysis. In a later analysis, TCR beta V- and J-gene trimming showed a link to a missense DCLRE1C variant.

Both 60 Vbeta primers and 13 Jbeta primers went into the PCR. Measured with immunoSEQ multiplex PCR; TCRdb has only the in-frame clones, and not every one. The sample consists of about 200,000 clones, 80% to 85% of them appearing once. Germline CDR1 reads MGHDK; CDR2 reads SYGVNS. The CDR3 runs to 15 residues. The germline V and J ends were trimmed by 1 base and 1 base, with 7 bases remaining between them. A note on this clone: Its antigen remains unidentified.

Sequencing was carried out using PBMCs. This chain connects TRBV25-1 to TRBJ2-2; perhaps TRBD2 as D (5 bases). The source of this sequence is a woman in her forties or fifties in good health and CMV-seropositive. The CDR3 bases are TGTGCCAGCAGTGAATGGGCGGGGAACACCGGGGAGCTGTTTTTT. Residues: CASSEWAGNTGELFF.